These 14 T cell receptor beta chains originate from one sample sequenced in a study of blood T cell repertoires in COVID-19. Clones were sequenced by immunoSEQ multiplex PCR, and TCRdb holds only the in-frame ones, with some missing. The sample contains around 140,000 clones, 85% to 90% of which appear only once. Sequenced input: peripheral blood. These receptors originate from a man between 50 and 59 years old who had recovered from COVID-19.

This chain uses TRBV7-9 with TRBJ1-1; TRBD1 matches at 7 bases. The V gene's germline CDR1 is SEHNR and CDR2 FQNEAQ (reference sequence). The CDR3 extends over 17 amino acids. Unmatched junction bases numbered 12, after V lost 2 bases and J lost 3 bases. CDR3 region: CASSLRGGAYSDTEAFF. CDR3 sequence (DNA): TGTGCCAGCAGCTTACGAGGGGGCGCATATTCGGACACTGAAGCTTTCTTT.

This sequence joins TRBV9 and TRBJ1-6, with 7 bases identical to TRBD1. The germline V gene has CDR1 SGDLS and CDR2 YYNGEE. The CDR3 length is 14 residues. The J segment lost 6 bases and the V segment lost 1 base, leaving 1 base of the junction unmatched. CDR3 residues: CASSVNRGNSPLHF. The CDR3 coding sequence is TGTGCCAGCAGCGTAAACAGGGGTAATTCACCCCTCCACTTT.

This clone ranks as large. This chain joins TRBV4-3 and TRBJ1-1; 7 nucleotides match TRBD1. CDR3 length equals 16 residues. J lost 1 base, V lost 0 bases, and 5 bases had no gene match. Germline V gives CDR1 LGHNA, CDR2 YSLEER. CDR3 in amino acids: CASSQDWAGGNTEAFF. DNA of the CDR3: TGCGCCAGCAGCCAAGATTGGGCAGGGGGGAACACTGAAGCTTTCTTT.

CDR3 in DNA: TGTGCCAGCAACGGCGGGGCTAGCTCCTACAATGAGCAGTTCTTC. It translates to CASNGGASSYNEQFF. The V and J genes are TRBV25-1 and TRBJ2-1; D is perhaps TRBD2 (6 bases). Trimming took 7 bases from V and 0 from J, leaving 13 bases between them. The CDR3 length is 15 residues. Per germline, CDR1 MGHDK and CDR2 SYGVNS.

This sequence joins TRBV7-8 and TRBJ1-2; D possibly corresponds to TRBD1 (6 bases). Germline loops: CDR1 SGHVS, CDR2 FQNEAQ. Deletions cut 1 base from V and 4 bases from J, with 16 bases between. This CDR3 contains 16 residues. The CDR3, as DNA: TGTGCCAGCAGCTTAGGTCCCGGGACATCGAGCTATGGCTACACCTTC. It yields the protein CASSLGPGTSSYGYTF.

Only one count was recorded for this clone. The rearrangement links TRBV30 to TRBJ2-7; TRBD1 matches at 9 bases. The CDR3 is made up of 13 amino acids. Trimming removed 3 bases from V and 4 bases from J; junction bases left unmatched: 4. In germline, CDR1 is GTSNPN, CDR2 SVGIG (reference sequence). The DNA for the CDR3 is TGTGCCTGGAGAGGGACAGGGCGATACGAGCAGTACTTC. Translated, it gives CAWRGTGRYEQYF.

This clone appeared once. J is TRBJ1-1 and V is TRBV7-8; 7 bases agree with TRBD1. The CDR3 covers 12 residues. Germline V gives CDR1 SGHVS, CDR2 FQNEAQ. V trimming: 4 bases; J trimming: 8 bases; junction bases outside the gene matches: 4. The CDR3 protein is CASSSGQAEAFF. The DNA for the CDR3 is TGTGCCAGCAGCTCCGGACAGGCGGAAGCTTTCTTT.

This clone was recorded only once. The chain is built from TRBV4-3 and TRBJ1-2; no clear D gene. Germline assignment: CDR1 LGHNA and CDR2 YSLEER. V lost 0 bases to trimming and J lost 0 bases, with 11 bases between them. CDR3 length: 16 residues. CDR3 region: CASSQDAQASNYGYTF. In DNA, the CDR3 is TGCGCCAGCAGCCAAGATGCCCAGGCTTCTAACTATGGCTACACCTTC.

This clone came up once. The chain has TRBV5-1 and TRBJ2-1; D call uncertain. Trimming shortened V by 4 bases and J by 3 bases, and 17 bases separated the two germline ends. The CDR3 has 16 amino acids. The V gene's germline CDR1 is SGHRS and CDR2 YFSETQ. The CDR3 sequence: CASSPSFPTDYNEQFF. The CDR3 DNA follows: TGCGCCAGCAGCCCTTCCTTTCCCACAGACTACAATGAGCAGTTCTTC.

The chain joins TRBV14 to TRBJ2-7; 9 positions match TRBD1. The CDR3 sequence is 17 residues long. The V segment lost 4 bases and the J segment 3 bases; nucleotides outside the gene matches: 13. Germline CDR1 is SGHDN and CDR2 is FVKESK. The CDR3 loop reads CASSPLPGQGRRYEQYF. For the CDR3, the DNA is TGTGCCAGCAGCCCCCTGCCAGGACAGGGGCGACGCTACGAGCAGTACTTC.

The CDR3 is CASSLVGQKGDTQYF. DNA of the CDR3: TGTGCCAGCAGCTTGGTGGGACAGAAGGGGGATACGCAGTATTTT. The chain employs TRBV7-9 and TRBJ2-3; 7 bases map to TRBD1. CDR1 is SEHNR and CDR2 is FQNEAQ in the germline V gene (reference sequence). This CDR3 region has 15 residues. V shed 3 bases and J 6 bases; nucleotides not matched to a gene: 9.

This rearrangement joins TRBV2 to TRBJ2-3; D ambiguous. Germline V gene lookup returns CDR1 SNHLY and CDR2 FYNNEI. Trimming took off 3 bases at V and 6 bases at J, with 7 bases between the two ends. This CDR3 has 12 residues. Written as DNA, the CDR3 is TGTGCCAGCAGTGAGTTGGAGGATACGCAGTATTTT. Translated, it gives CASSELEDTQYF.

The chain couples TRBV5-6 to TRBJ2-2, with D perhaps TRBD1 (5 bases). The ends were cut back, 1 base at V and 5 bases at J, with 15 bases in the middle. Germline-derived CDR1 and CDR2 are SGHDT and YYEEEE. This CDR3 comprises 16 residues. Here the CDR3 DNA reads TGTGCCAGCAGCTTGACGACGCAGGGAAGGACCGGGGAGCTGTTTTTT. The encoded protein is CASSLTTQGRTGELFF.

The rearrangement links TRBV6-5 to TRBJ2-7; perhaps TRBD2 as D (6 bases). This CDR3 is 16 amino acids long. The germline V and J ends were trimmed by 0 bases and 2 bases, with 14 bases remaining between them. Germline CDR1 is MNHEY and CDR2 is SVGAGI. The CDR3 DNA follows: TGTGCCAGCAGTTACTCCTCTACCGGCGGGACCTACGAGCAGTACTTC. It is translated as CASSYSSTGGTYEQYF.